This note documents a single TCR beta chain sequence. Its specificity is not known. The data stem from a study of Ad26.COV2.S vaccination and SARS-CoV-2 variants. General observations from the study: Overall T cell responses may have been underestimated by the analyses of TCR breadth and depth.

The treatment is: approximately 18 received Ad26.COV2.S at low or high dose, single or two shots; 5 received placebo; per-sample allocation not given. Specimens were obtained on day 63 following the first vaccine or placebo injection. Method: immunoSEQ multiplex PCR; TCRdb's copy keeps in-frame clones and lacks some. Of over 400,000 clones listed, 80% to 95% are singletons. The germline V and J ends were trimmed by 7 bases and 2 bases, with 14 bases remaining between them. CDR1 is MDHEN, CDR2 SYDVKM, per germline. There are 14 residues in the CDR3. The V call is TRBV28, the J call TRBJ2-5; a weak D match, TRBD1 (6 bases). Sequencing used peripheral blood, obtained in a trial of Ad26.COV2.S vaccine versus placebo. This sequence was found in a person between 18 and 65 years old who received the Ad26.COV2.S COVID-19 vaccine or a placebo. CDR3 in amino acids: CASNPQGLQETQYF. The DNA of the CDR3 is TGTGCCAGCAACCCGCAGGGGTTACAAGAGACCCAGTACTTC.